The sequence of this T cell receptor (beta chain) was determined in a study of blood T cells in healthy people across ages. Germline V lookup: CDR1 SGHTA, CDR2 FQGNSA. V dropped 1 base and J dropped 4 bases, with 10 bases sitting between them. The CDR3 is 14 amino acids. General study points: When one million T cells were used, diversity estimates were thought to be underestimates.

Sample-barcoded 5' priming and a J-beta primer mix drove a second PCR of roughly 6 to 12 cycles. TCRdb called the 5' RACE reads again in MiXCR, with one record for every CDR3 protein. The data show 2 million or so distinct CDR3 sequences, with around half seen just once and 2% to 2.5% held by the top ten. Many counts were recorded for this clonotype. What it binds is not known. The chain carries TRBV7-2 and TRBJ2-5; no reliable D call. What was sequenced was blood. This TCR came from a woman in her thirties or forties in good health. CDR3 sequence reads: CASSLGDWGETQYF. DNA of the CDR3: TGTGCCAGCAGCTTAGGAGATTGGGGAGAGACCCAGTACTTC.